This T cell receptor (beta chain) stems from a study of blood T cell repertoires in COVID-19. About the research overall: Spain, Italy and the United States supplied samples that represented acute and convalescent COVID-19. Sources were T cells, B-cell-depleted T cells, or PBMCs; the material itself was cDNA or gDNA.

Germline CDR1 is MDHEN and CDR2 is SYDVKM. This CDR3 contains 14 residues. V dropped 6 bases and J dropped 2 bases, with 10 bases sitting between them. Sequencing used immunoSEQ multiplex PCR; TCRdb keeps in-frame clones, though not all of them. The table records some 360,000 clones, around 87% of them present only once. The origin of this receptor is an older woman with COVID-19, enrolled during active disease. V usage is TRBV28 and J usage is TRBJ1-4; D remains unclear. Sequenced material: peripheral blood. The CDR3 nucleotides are TGTGCCAGCAGCTCCCGGAGTACTAATGAAAAACTGTTTTTT. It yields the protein CASSSRSTNEKLFF.